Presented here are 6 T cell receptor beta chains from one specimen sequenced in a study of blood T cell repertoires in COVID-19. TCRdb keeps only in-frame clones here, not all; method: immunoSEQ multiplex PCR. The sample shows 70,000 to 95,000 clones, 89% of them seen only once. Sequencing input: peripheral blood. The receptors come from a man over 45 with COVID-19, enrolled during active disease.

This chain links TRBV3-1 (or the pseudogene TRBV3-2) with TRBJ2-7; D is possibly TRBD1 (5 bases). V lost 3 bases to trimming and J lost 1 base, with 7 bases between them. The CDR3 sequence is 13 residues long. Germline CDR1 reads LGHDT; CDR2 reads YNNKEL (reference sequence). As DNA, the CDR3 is TGTGCCAGCAGCCACAGGGTTTCCTACGAGCAGTACTTC. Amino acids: CASSHRVSYEQYF.

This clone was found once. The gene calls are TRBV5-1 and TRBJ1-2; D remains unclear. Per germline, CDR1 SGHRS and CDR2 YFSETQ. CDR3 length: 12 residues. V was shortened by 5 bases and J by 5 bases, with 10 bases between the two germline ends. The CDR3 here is CASRGSSYGYTF. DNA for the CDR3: TGCGCCAGCAGGGGCAGCTCATATGGCTACACCTTC.

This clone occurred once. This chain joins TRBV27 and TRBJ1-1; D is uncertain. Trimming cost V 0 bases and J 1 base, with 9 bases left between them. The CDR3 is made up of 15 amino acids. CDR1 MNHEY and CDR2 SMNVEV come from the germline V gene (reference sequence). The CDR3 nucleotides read TGTGCCAGCAGTTTATCGATCAGCGGGAACACTGAAGCTTTCTTT. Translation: CASSLSISGNTEAFF.

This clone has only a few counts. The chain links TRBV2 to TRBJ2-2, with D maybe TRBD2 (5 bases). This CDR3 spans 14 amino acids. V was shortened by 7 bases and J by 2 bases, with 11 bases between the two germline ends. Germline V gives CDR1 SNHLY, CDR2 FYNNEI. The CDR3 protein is CASIGGPNTGELFF. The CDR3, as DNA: TGTGCCAGCATAGGAGGACCCAACACCGGGGAGCTGTTTTTT.

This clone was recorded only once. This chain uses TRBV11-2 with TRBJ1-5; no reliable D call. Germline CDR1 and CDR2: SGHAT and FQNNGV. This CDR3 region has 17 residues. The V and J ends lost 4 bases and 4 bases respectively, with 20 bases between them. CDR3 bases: TGTGCCAGCAGCTCCGACTCTACACTCCAGACTAATCAGCCCCAGCATTTT. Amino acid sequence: CASSSDSTLQTNQPQHF.

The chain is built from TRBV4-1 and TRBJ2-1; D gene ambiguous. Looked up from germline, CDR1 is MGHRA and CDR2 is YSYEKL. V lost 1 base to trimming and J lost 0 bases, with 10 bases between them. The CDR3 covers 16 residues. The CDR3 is CASSQVPISSYNEQFF. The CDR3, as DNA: TGCGCCAGCAGCCAAGTCCCCATTAGCTCCTACAATGAGCAGTTCTTC.